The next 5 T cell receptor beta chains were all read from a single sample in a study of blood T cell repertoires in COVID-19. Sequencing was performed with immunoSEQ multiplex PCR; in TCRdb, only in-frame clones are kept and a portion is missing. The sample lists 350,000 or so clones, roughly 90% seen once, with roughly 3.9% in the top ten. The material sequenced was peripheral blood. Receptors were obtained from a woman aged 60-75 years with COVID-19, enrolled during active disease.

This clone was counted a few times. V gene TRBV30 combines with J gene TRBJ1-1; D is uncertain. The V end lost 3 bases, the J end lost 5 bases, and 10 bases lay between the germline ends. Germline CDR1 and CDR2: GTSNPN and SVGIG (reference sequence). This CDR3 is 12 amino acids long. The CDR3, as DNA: TGTGCCTGGAGATATACCGGGACTGAAGCTTTCTTT. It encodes CAWRYTGTEAFF.

The CDR3 nucleotides are TGTGCCAGTAGTATAGTTAAATGGGGACAGGGATCCTACAATGAGCAGTTCTTC. This codes for CASSIVKWGQGSYNEQFF. The V call is TRBV19, the J call TRBJ2-1; 9 bases agree with TRBD1. Trimming cost V 1 base and J 1 base; bases outside gene matches: 8. The germline CDR1 and CDR2 sequences are LNHDA and SQIVND (reference sequence). The CDR3 length is 18 residues.

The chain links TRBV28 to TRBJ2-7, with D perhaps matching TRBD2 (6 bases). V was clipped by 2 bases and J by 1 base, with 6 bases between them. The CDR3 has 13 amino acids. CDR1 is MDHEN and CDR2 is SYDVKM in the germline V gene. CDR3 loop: CASSLRGSYEQYF. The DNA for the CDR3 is TGTGCCAGCAGTTTACGGGGGTCCTACGAGCAGTACTTC.

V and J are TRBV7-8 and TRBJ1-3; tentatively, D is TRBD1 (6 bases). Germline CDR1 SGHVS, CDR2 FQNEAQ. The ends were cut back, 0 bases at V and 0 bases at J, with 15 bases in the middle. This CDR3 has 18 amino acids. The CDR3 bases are TGTGCCAGCAGCTTAGCCACTGGGACATTCGACTCTGGAAACACCATATATTTT. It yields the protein CASSLATGTFDSGNTIYF.

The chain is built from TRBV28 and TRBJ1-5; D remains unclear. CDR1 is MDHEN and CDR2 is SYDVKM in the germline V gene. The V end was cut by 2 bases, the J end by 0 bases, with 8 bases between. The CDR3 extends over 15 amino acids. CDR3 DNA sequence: TGTGCCAGCAGTTTAGCGGGATATAGCAATCAGCCCCAGCATTTT. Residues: CASSLAGYSNQPQHF.